This T cell receptor beta chain was sequenced during a study of cytomegalovirus exposure and HLA in healthy donors (dated by TCRdb to 2016 to 2017). Notes on the research overall: An earlier analysis of 550 to 700 of the donors reported more than 250 Gb of sequence data and some 120 million unique TCR beta sequences from 150 million to 200 million T cells. The aim of the study was to test whether cataloging public T cell receptors could identify signatures of past pathogen exposure. Among a few hundred genotyped donors of the cohort, an average of approximately 230,000 unique TCR beta nucleotide sequences were sequenced per donor, around 20% of them non-productive. To predict cytomegalovirus infection status, the study combined high-throughput TCR immunosequencing, statistical association of individual TCRs with disease status, and machine learning. The number of donors typed differed by locus, with roughly 620-630 for A, B, C, DRB1 and DQB1, more than 500 for DQA1, about 610 for DPA1, and over 400 for DPB1. Along with the approximately 700-subject first cohort, a separate validation cohort of around 120 different subjects was used. HLA typing covered class I and class II loci at four-digit resolution. Every repertoire in the discovery cohort had been generated on one and the same sequencing platform. A later genetic analysis used genome-wide SNP genotypes for about 60% of the roughly 670 donors, treating that subset as a discovery cohort. The study profiled the T cell repertoires of 500 to 800 subjects by immunosequencing and related them to cytomegalovirus serostatus. Rather than drawing on any new phenotypic data, the later analysis identified candidate immune exposures from TCR beta sequences and the way those sequences occurred across donors. A later analysis re-analyzed previously published TCR beta repertoires from 666 donors and added high-resolution HLA genotyping to study TCR occurrence patterns. The genetic ancestry cluster associated with self-reported Caucasian donors included 81% of the 398 genotyped donors. Donor age, sex, ethnicity and CMV serostatus were collected together with the repertoire data. Roughly 300 gigabases of sequencing data and tens of millions of unique TCR sequences were included in an early release covering around 650 HLA-typed donors. Four to six DR-DQ haplotypes were handled as single units for association and clustering because linkage in the cohort was strong. An earlier analysis of approximately 500 of the donors applied high-throughput TCR beta sequencing to assess whether each TCR beta V gene segment acted as functional or pseudogenic. Broad study findings and their caveats: In a later analysis, some 17,000 TCR beta sequences were associated with specific HLA alleles at a false discovery rate of 0.05. A later analysis found that TCR association rates varied across HLA loci, with DRB1 alleles showing the most associated TCRs and HLA-C alleles the fewest. Strong co-occurrence of HLA alleles, especially DR and DQ, made assigning TCR associations to individual alleles difficult. In both the original and validation cohorts, the classifier was reported to diagnose cytomegalovirus status with high specificity and sensitivity. A total of roughly 160 TCR beta chains were listed by the study as associated with cytomegalovirus. Presence/absence analyses assumed roughly uniform sequencing depth across donors, an assumption that may not hold. Compared with equally common non-associated chains, HLA-associated TCR beta chains in a later analysis were more clonally expanded and had lower generation probabilities. In a later analysis, most CMV-associated TCR beta chains were found to appear HLA-restricted, with HLA associations seemingly driven largely by CMV exposure. Most TCR sequences were observed very rarely across donors, whereas some public TCRs were present in many individuals. In an earlier analysis of over 550 of the donors, most TCR beta V segments were observed in productive rearrangements about 87% or about 30% of the time, broadly matching IMGT annotations. In this cohort, only TCR beta chains were sequenced, and detectable features were limited by the absence of alpha or paired-chain data. Linkage disequilibrium might explain the correlated functional status among segregating V segments, but an unknown experimental factor could not be excluded. Over 15 rarely observed V segments, including chromosome 9 orphons, were excluded from the earlier analysis of some 590 of the donors because counts were too low. A further reported finding was that TCR beta sequences accurately predicted the HLA-A and HLA-B alleles for most subjects in the first cohort. In a later genetic analysis, a missense DCLRE1C variant was associated with V-gene and J-gene trimming of TCR beta chains, and the association was replicated in an independent cohort. According to a later genetic analysis, donors in an Asian-associated ancestry cluster had fewer N-insertions in productive TCRs than the roughly 660-donor mean. According to a later analysis, parvovirus B19, influenza, CMV and Epstein-Barr virus appeared linked to several top co-occurrence clusters. The 87-base-pair reads could not distinguish some IMGT-functional V segments, including TRBV6-2 and TRBV6-3, so those segments were excluded. In vitro tests confirmed that a few of the cytomegalovirus-associated TCR beta chains recognize cytomegalovirus antigens. Because HLA typing was missing for some donors at each locus, association tests included only the typed subset. A group of highly shared sequence variants was considered likely to be a technical artifact of the sequencing pipeline. It was suggested by the authors that the approach could potentially be generalized to other disease states and immunological phenotypes. The only immune exposure information available for the cohort was CMV serostatus.

CDR3 length: 14 amino acids, cysteine to phenylalanine. Only the CDR3 part of the read is kept: 42 bases, read in frame from the first base. After removal of 4 bases from V and 3 bases from J, the junction retains 4 bases not matched to a gene. The germline V gene supplies CDR1 SGHDT and CDR2 YYEEEE. The cohort comprised some 730 healthy bone marrow donors. At the time of sampling, all cohort members were nominally healthy, though unrecorded immune exposures were likely present. The donor tested CMV seropositive, placing the donor among the 289 seropositive members of the cohort. A peripheral blood sample was provided by each donor, and peripheral blood mononuclear cells were used for TCR beta sequencing. The Qiagen DNeasy Blood Extraction Kit was used to extract genomic DNA from the blood cell samples. In the case of this clone: Its recognized antigen is unknown. Base qualities were left out, and no much larger clone turns up one base away.

The library came from the immunoSEQ multiplex PCR assay. For the multiplex PCR, a mixture combining 60 forward primers for TCR Vbeta segments and 13 reverse primers for TCR Jbeta segments was used. The CDR3 region of rearranged TCR beta genes was amplified from genomic DNA with a multiplex PCR assay. The Illumina HiSeq System was used to sequence the amplified TCR beta libraries as 87-base-pair reads. The authors' analysis ran thus. In a later analysis, tens of millions of unique TCR beta chains were counted across the 690 or so repertoires, and roughly 11 million of these chains were shared by at least two donors. To remove PCR and sequencing errors, raw reads were error-corrected and collapsed into unique sequences using a nearest-neighbor algorithm that merged closely related sequences. Alignment of CDR3 sequences to IMGT reference sequences was used to assign V, D and J gene segments. For a sequence to be retained, a match of at least six nucleotides to both a V gene segment and a J gene segment was required. Rearrangements were called productive when the CDR3 lacked stop codons and stayed in frame with V and J; all others were non-productive. CDR3 was defined according to IMGT convention as the region running from the second conserved V-encoded cysteine to the conserved J-encoded phenylalanine. Sequences without an unambiguous match to a single V gene segment were excluded from the earlier analysis of about 630 of the donors. An earlier analysis of about 590 of the donors classified V segments as functional when productive rearrangements were above 56.7% and as segregating when the standard deviation between donors was above 5%. To diagnose cytomegalovirus status from the catalog of TCR beta chain sequences, a statistical classification framework was built. In a later analysis, TCR nucleotide sequences were compared against IMGT/GENE-DB human TR gene sequences so that V and J genes could be assigned. The TCRdist pipeline was used in a later analysis to assign CDR3 sequences and most-parsimonious VDJ recombination scenarios. In a later analysis, each TCR beta chain was defined by its CDR3 amino acid sequence together with its V-gene family, and reads lacking a unique V-gene family were excluded. A later analysis removed over 500 highly shared, low-generation-probability nucleotide sequences to deal with suspected cross-contamination and a sequencing artifact. A later analysis calculated a clonal expansion index for each public chain from normalized within-repertoire ranks of inferred template counts. In a later analysis, generation probabilities were computed using a VDJ recombination model fitted to out-of-frame rearrangements, and the results were checked against IGoR. Hypergeometric tests were used in a later analysis to score TCR-TCR, TCR-HLA and TCR-CMV co-occurrence, with a repertoire-size bias correction applied to the TCR pairs. To estimate false discovery rates, a later analysis permuted the HLA or CMV assignments 20 times. In a later analysis, co-occurring TCRs were grouped using DBSCAN, with TCRdist sequence similarity added in when clustering inside HLA-allele-positive subsets. Co-occurrence clustering excluded repertoires with fewer than 30,000 or more than 120,000 public chains, plus five with anomalous nucleotide sharing. TCRdb stores this immuneACCESS table with in-frame sequences only. Part of the clones is absent; in the studies checked, under half of the shortfall reflects unresolved V genes, and no reason is known for the rest. From that table come the V and J calls and clone size; the DNA was used to work out D and trimming. The sample table holds about 190,000 clones, of which approximately 70% were seen once. The ten top clones hold less than 4% of the sample.

The sample consisted of PBMCs. This receptor chain uses TRBV5-6 and TRBJ2-4, and 7 bases in between align with TRBD2. This clonotype was sampled from a woman aged 30 to 39 in good health and CMV-seropositive. The CDR3 protein: CASSGRGDKNIQYF. The nucleotide sequence reads as follows: TGTGCCAGCAGCGGGAGGGGTGACAAAAACATTCAGTACTTC.